The rows below give T cell receptor beta chains drawn from one sample of a study of breast tumors, draining lymph nodes, adjacent tissues. TCRdb reanalysed the multiplex PCR reads using MiXCR and keeps one entry per CDR3 protein. The profile shows about 200,000 distinct CDR3 sequences, 25% to 40% of them singletons. Sequenced input: axillary lymph node tissue. Source of these receptors: a female donor with breast cancer. Some clones in this sample may be carry-over from other donors' samples. Both conserved end residues are part of each CDR3. The D gene is left open where the match is weak. The listing skips clone size in some rows; elsewhere it reads once, few, many or a size class.

V gene	D gene	clone size	J gene	CDR3 protein	CDR3 DNA
TRBV6-1	-	many	TRBJ1-6	CASSRQPPNSPLHF	TGTGCCAGCAGCCGACAGCCGCCTAATTCACCCCTCCACTTT
TRBV4-1	TRBD1	many	TRBJ2-1	CASSQEWTGSYNEQFF	TGCGCCAGCAGCCAAGAGTGGACAGGTTCCTACAATGAGCAGTTCTTC
TRBV19	-	many	TRBJ2-3	CASSIGPESADTQYF	TGTGCCAGTAGTATCGGTCCAGAGAGCGCAGATACGCAGTATTTT
TRBV2	TRBD2	many	TRBJ2-1	CASWAGGYNEQFF	TGTGCCAGCTGGGCGGGGGGCTACAATGAGCAGTTCTTC
TRBV2	-	many	TRBJ2-7	CASKQGGEQYF	TGTGCCAGCAAGCAGGGAGGCGAGCAGTACTTC
TRBV2	TRBD1	-	TRBJ1-1	CASIWTGNTEAFF	TGTGCCAGCATATGGACAGGGAACACTGAAGCTTTCTTT
TRBV28	-	many	TRBJ2-5	CASSLMGGQGWETQYF	TGTGCCAGCAGTTTAATGGGGGGTCAGGGCTGGGAGACCCAGTACTTC
TRBV2	-	many	TRBJ2-1	CASDWGTYNEQFF	TGTGCCAGCGACTGGGGCACCTACAATGAGCAGTTCTTC
TRBV3-1	TRBD2	-	TRBJ2-1	CASSHSFGRLAGDTSYNEQFF	TGTGCCAGCAGCCACAGTTTCGGGAGGCTAGCGGGAGATACCTCCTACAATGAGCAGTTCTTC
TRBV11-2	TRBD2	many	TRBJ2-1	CASSLAGGQQFF	TGTGCCAGCAGCCTAGCGGGAGGTCAGCAGTTCTTC
TRBV5-5	-	-	TRBJ1-5	CASSLGAGEKQETQHF	TGTGCCAGCAGCTTGGGAGCGGGGGAAAAACAAGAGACCCAGCATTTT
TRBV2	-	few	TRBJ1-1	CATGYRENTEAFF	TGTGCCACCGGCTACAGGGAAAACACTGAAGCTTTCTTT
TRBV6-2/TRBV6-3	TRBD1	few	TRBJ1-5	CASSYAGGRNQPQHF	TGTGCCAGCAGTTACGCAGGGGGCCGAAATCAGCCCCAGCATTTT
TRBV10-2	-	-	TRBJ1-1	CASRSLGAEASF	TGCGCCAGCAGGTCCCTAGGGGCTGAAGCTTCCTTT
TRBV11-2	TRBD1	many	TRBJ2-3	CASSMDRGGDTQYF	TGTGCCAGCAGCATGGACAGGGGGGGAGATACGCAGTATTTT
TRBV5-6	-	many	TRBJ1-3	CASSLRGPGNTIYF	TGTGCCAGCAGCTTGCGGGGTCCTGGAAACACCATATATTTT
TRBV7-6	-	-	TRBJ1-6	CASSSPRSVGSYNSPLHF	TGTGCCAGCAGCTCACCACGTTCAGTAGGGTCCTATAATTCACCCCTCCACTTT
TRBV7-6	-	many	TRBJ2-6	CASSPRIFSGANVLTF	TGTGCCAGCAGCCCCCGGATTTTCTCTGGGGCCAACGTCCTGACTTTC
TRBV9	-	-	TRBJ1-4	CASSDGIRLAGEKLFF	TGTGCCAGCAGCGATGGTATAAGACTAGCGGGGGAAAAACTGTTTTTT
TRBV16	-	many	TRBJ2-3	CASSQHRNADTQYF	TGTGCCAGCAGCCAACACAGGAACGCAGATACGCAGTATTTT
TRBV29-1	-	-	TRBJ2-5	CSVVDVSPIEGLNLVTETQYF	TGCAGCGTTGTAGACGTGAGCCCGATTGAAGGACTAAACCTCGTTACGGAGACCCAGTACTTC
TRBV5-1	-	many	TRBJ2-5	CASSTTAQETQYF	TGCGCCAGCAGCACGACAGCGCAAGAGACCCAGTACTTC
TRBV2	-	many	TRBJ2-5	CASSLTRQETQYF	TGTGCCAGCAGTTTGACACGCCAAGAGACCCAGTACTTC
TRBV30	-	few	TRBJ1-2	CAWSFQDRDYGYTF	TGTGCCTGGAGTTTCCAAGACCGCGACTATGGCTACACCTTC
TRBV11-3	TRBD2	many	TRBJ2-1	CASSTAGTSGGHEQFF	TGTGCCAGCAGCACCGCCGGGACTAGCGGGGGTCATGAGCAGTTCTTC
TRBV6-2/TRBV6-3	TRBD2	-	TRBJ2-7	CASSTPHPSSGGWEQYF	TGTGCCAGCAGTACGCCCCACCCGAGCAGCGGGGGGTGGGAGCAGTACTTC
TRBV2	-	many	TRBJ2-5	CASSERARGETQYF	TGTGCCAGCAGTGAAAGGGCTAGGGGAGAGACCCAGTACTTC
TRBV29-1	TRBD2	-	TRBJ2-3	CSARLAGGPDTQYF	TGCAGCGCCCGCCTAGCGGGAGGGCCGGATACGCAGTATTTT
TRBV9	-	many	TRBJ1-5	CASSVGGGGNQPQHF	TGTGCCAGCAGCGTAGGAGGTGGAGGCAATCAGCCCCAGCATTTT
TRBV20-1	-	-	TRBJ2-1	CSAPGGYNEQFF	TGCAGTGCTCCCGGGGGCTACAATGAGCAGTTCTTC
TRBV28	TRBD1	many	TRBJ2-7	CASSTPTGGYEQYF	TGTGCCAGCAGTACCCCTACAGGGGGCTACGAGCAGTACTTC
TRBV6-5	-	few	TRBJ2-2	CASSHSWFGELFF	TGTGCCAGCAGTCACTCCTGGTTCGGGGAGCTGTTTTTT
TRBV28	TRBD2	-	TRBJ2-3	CASSRSGRFDEQYF	TGTGCCAGCAGTCGTAGCGGGAGGTTCGATGAGCAGTATTTT
TRBV2	-	many	TRBJ1-1	CASSEDGENTEAFF	TGTGCCAGCAGTGAAGATGGCGAGAACACTGAAGCTTTCTTT
TRBV5-6	TRBD1	-	TRBJ1-1	CASSEDRGVVGTEAFF	TGTGCCAGCAGCGAAGACAGGGGGGTTGTCGGCACTGAAGCTTTCTTT
TRBV30	-	many	TRBJ1-3	CAWSVSKGNTIYF	TGTGCCTGGAGTGTATCAAAAGGAAACACCATATATTTT
TRBV29-1	-	-	TRBJ2-7	CSRGSSYEQYF	TGCAGCAGAGGCAGCTCCTACGAGCAGTACTTC
TRBV11-2	TRBD2	few	TRBJ2-5	CASSSRLAGGGETQYF	TGTGCCAGCAGCTCGAGACTAGCCGGAGGAGGAGAGACCCAGTACTTC
TRBV2	-	once	TRBJ2-7	CASSLGDTFSYAQYF	TGTGCCAGCAGCTTAGGGGACACCTTCTCCTACGCGCAGTACTTC
TRBV18	-	-	TRBJ2-3	CASSPPSTGSTDTQYF	TGTGCCAGCTCACCACCATCAACGGGTAGCACAGATACGCAGTATTTT
TRBV12-3/TRBV12-4	-	many	TRBJ2-7	CASSFGQTSYF	TGTGCCAGCAGTTTTGGGCAGACGTCGTACTTC
TRBV19	-	many	TRBJ2-7	CASSTPGGDEQYF	TGTGCCAGTAGTACCCCAGGGGGGGACGAGCAGTACTTC
TRBV5-8	-	-	TRBJ2-5	CASSSLGTGEETQYF	TGTGCCAGCAGCTCGTTGGGCACGGGGGAAGAGACCCAGTACTTC
TRBV29-1	-	-	TRBJ2-7	CSVVYFCASSFGRVRLQEQYF	-
TRBV5-1	-	-	TRBJ1-1	CASSFRGTVNTEAFF	TGCGCCAGCAGCTTTCGGGGCACTGTGAACACTGAAGCTTTCTTT
TRBV10-2	-	many	TRBJ1-2	CASSFRSGGYTF	TGCGCCAGCAGCTTTCGGTCGGGTGGCTACACCTTC
TRBV5-1	TRBD2	many	TRBJ2-7	CASSLTSVGYEQYF	TGCGCCAGCAGCTTGACTAGCGTGGGCTACGAGCAGTACTTC
TRBV6-2/TRBV6-3	TRBD2	-	TRBJ2-1	CASKPGDGRPSYNEQFF	TGTGCCAGCAAACCGGGGGACGGGAGGCCTTCCTACAATGAGCAGTTCTTC
TRBV12-5	-	many	TRBJ2-1	CASGHPQAHIYNEQFF	TGTGCTAGTGGACACCCACAGGCGCATATCTACAATGAGCAGTTCTTC
TRBV27	TRBD1	-	TRBJ2-2	CASSIGTGAAGELFF	TGTGCCAGCAGTATCGGGACAGGGGCCGCCGGGGAGCTGTTTTTT